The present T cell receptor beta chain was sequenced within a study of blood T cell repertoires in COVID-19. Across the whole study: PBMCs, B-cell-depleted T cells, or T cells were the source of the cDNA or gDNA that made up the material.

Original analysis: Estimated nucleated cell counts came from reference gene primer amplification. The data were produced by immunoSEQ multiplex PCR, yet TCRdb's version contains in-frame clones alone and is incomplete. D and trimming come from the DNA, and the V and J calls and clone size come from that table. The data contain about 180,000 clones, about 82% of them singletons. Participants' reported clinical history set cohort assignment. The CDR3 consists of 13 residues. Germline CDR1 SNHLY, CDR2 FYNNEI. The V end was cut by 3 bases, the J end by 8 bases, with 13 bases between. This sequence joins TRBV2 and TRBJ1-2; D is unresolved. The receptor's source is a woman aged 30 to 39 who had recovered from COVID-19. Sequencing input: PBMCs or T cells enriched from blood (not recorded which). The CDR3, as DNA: TGTGCCAGCAGTGATGAGGGTACTGGGGGCTACACCTTC. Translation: CASSDEGTGGYTF.